These T cell receptor beta chains were read from a single sample in a study of cytomegalovirus exposure and HLA in healthy donors. Assay used: immunoSEQ multiplex PCR; TCRdb lists only in-frame clones, some missing. The sample has 99,000 or so clones; approximately 70% are singletons. Sample: PBMCs. The source is a man aged 25 to 40 in good health and CMV-seronegative. The CDR3 runs from the conserved cysteine through the conserved F or W. A D gene is named only where the DNA matches it firmly. Size tells how often a clone was seen (once, few, many) or the class of an expanded clone, and some rows leave it out.

clone_size	v_call	d_call	j_call	cdr3_nt	cdr3_aa
.	TRBV9	TRBD2	TRBJ2-2	TGTGCCAGCAGCAGGTCTAGCGGAGCGAACACCGGGGAGCTGTTTTTT	CASSRSSGANTGELFF
.	TRBV9	.	TRBJ1-2	TGTGCCAGCAGCGTAACAGGGAGTATTGGCTACACCTTC	CASSVTGSIGYTF
.	TRBV28	TRBD1	TRBJ1-2	TGTGCCAGCCGTATGGGCCGAGGGACAGCTAACTATGGCTACACCTTC	CASRMGRGTANYGYTF
.	TRBV7-6	TRBD2	TRBJ2-1	TGTGCCAGCAGCCTTCTCCCCTTAGCGGGACCCAATGAGCAGTTCTTC	CASSLLPLAGPNEQFF
.	TRBV19	.	TRBJ1-3	TGTGCCAGTAGTATGGACAGAGGGGTAGGGAACACCATATATTTT	CASSMDRGVGNTIYF
.	TRBV19	.	TRBJ1-3	TGTGCCAGTAGCCCTAGAGGAAACACCATATATTTT	CASSPRGNTIYF
.	TRBV5-1	.	TRBJ2-5	TGCGCCAGCAGCCCCCGGACAGCTCAAGAGACCCAGTACTTC	CASSPRTAQETQYF
once	TRBV18	TRBD1	TRBJ1-1	TGTGCCAGCTCCCCTCGGACAGGGGGCATGAACACTGAAGCTTTCTTT	CASSPRTGGMNTEAFF
.	TRBV29-1	.	TRBJ2-2	TGCAGCGTCACAGGGACATCCCCGGCCGGGGAGCTGTTTTTT	CSVTGTSPAGELFF
.	TRBV6-1	.	TRBJ2-7	TGTGCCAGCAACCCGTATGGCGGGAAAACCTACGAGCAGTACTTC	CASNPYGGKTYEQYF
.	TRBV6-1	.	TRBJ2-7	TGTGCCAGCAGTGAAGATCCAGGAATGAGCGAGCAGTACTTC	CASSEDPGMSEQYF
.	TRBV6-1	.	TRBJ2-2	TGTGCCAGCAGTGAATACGTACAGGGCGGGGAGCTGTTTTTT	CASSEYVQGGELFF
.	TRBV5-4	TRBD1	TRBJ2-5	TGTGCCAGCAGTAAGACAGGGGCCAAACAAGAGACCCAGTACTTC	CASSKTGAKQETQYF
.	TRBV15	.	TRBJ2-1	TGTGCCACCAGCAGACAGGGGGACTGGGGCTACAATGAGCAGTTCTTC	CATSRQGDWGYNEQFF
once	TRBV7-2	.	TRBJ2-2	TGTGCCAGCAGCCACACGAACACCGGGGAGCTGTTTTTT	CASSHTNTGELFF
.	TRBV9	TRBD2	TRBJ2-2	TGTGCCAGCAGCGTAGATAATAGCGGGAGCGGGGAGCTGTTTTTT	CASSVDNSGSGELFF
.	TRBV19	TRBD2	TRBJ2-1	TGTGCCAGTAGTTTCCTAGCGGGAGGGTACAATGAGCAGTTCTTC	CASSFLAGGYNEQFF
.	TRBV4-2	.	TRBJ2-7	TGTGCCAGCAGCCACTCTGCTTTTTCAGGGGAGCTAACCTACGAGCAGTACTTC	CASSHSAFSGELTYEQYF
.	TRBV9	TRBD1	TRBJ2-3	TGTGCCAGCCACCCGGGACAGGGCACAAGGAGTACGCAGTATTTT	CASHPGQGTRSTQYF
.	TRBV7-8	.	TRBJ1-1	TGTGCCAGCAGCGATCGAGAGGACAGCCCTGAAGCTTTCTTT	CASSDREDSPEAFF
.	TRBV2	TRBD2	TRBJ2-1	TGTGCCAGCAGTAGGGTTCTAGCGGTAGACGACTCCTACAATGAGCAGTTCTTC	CASSRVLAVDDSYNEQFF
few	TRBV7-2	TRBD1	TRBJ1-1	TGTGCCAGCAGGCCTAGGGACAGATCAGAAGCTTTCTTT	CASRPRDRSEAFF
once	TRBV7-8	.	TRBJ2-7	TGTGCCAGCAGCTTAGTGGGAGCAGGGACTTCGGCCGAGCAGTACTTC	CASSLVGAGTSAEQYF
few	TRBV10-3	.	TRBJ2-7	TGTGCCATCTCCCAGGCGGGAATGTCCTACGAGCAGTACTTC	CAISQAGMSYEQYF
.	TRBV6-1	.	TRBJ1-2	TGTGCCAGCACTACAGGGACGCCCTATGGCTACACCTTC	CASTTGTPYGYTF
once	TRBV29-1	.	TRBJ2-2	TGCAGCGTTGAAACTGGGGCCGACACCGGGGAGCTGTTTTTT	CSVETGADTGELFF
.	TRBV4-3	.	TRBJ2-1	TGCGCCAGCAGCCTATTAACGGGGAACAATGAGCAGTTCTTC	CASSLLTGNNEQFF
.	TRBV6-1	.	TRBJ1-2	TGTGCCAGCAGATTAACAGTCTATGGCTACACCTTC	CASRLTVYGYTF
.	TRBV14	.	TRBJ1-5	TGTGCCAGCAGTAGAGGGAATCAGCCCCAGCATTTT	CASSRGNQPQHF
.	TRBV5-1	TRBD2	TRBJ2-7	TGCGCCAGCAGCATGCCGGGACTAGCGGGATACGAGCAGTACTTC	CASSMPGLAGYEQYF
.	TRBV29-1	TRBD1	TRBJ1-1	TGCAGCGTTGAATTTCAGGGACAGCCTGAAGCTTTCTTT	CSVEFQGQPEAFF
.	TRBV28	.	TRBJ2-7	TGTGCCAGCAGTTTTCGCCGGGACGAGCAGTACTTC	CASSFRRDEQYF
.	TRBV28	TRBD1	TRBJ1-4	TGTGCCAGCAGCCTGCCCTCAGGGGGCGCGGAAAAACTGTTTTTT	CASSLPSGGAEKLFF
.	TRBV19	.	TRBJ1-2	TGTGCCAGTAGTCCGGGACTACGATCGGTGGCTAAGAGCTACACCTTC	CASSPGLRSVAKSYTF
.	TRBV7-2	TRBD1	TRBJ1-1	TGTGCCAGCAGCCGACAGGGTAACACTGAAGCTTTCTTT	CASSRQGNTEAFF
.	TRBV6-1	.	TRBJ2-3	TGTGCCAGCAGGAGGGGGTGGCCAGATACGCAGTATTTT	CASRRGWPDTQYF
.	TRBV18	TRBD1	TRBJ2-5	TGTGCCAGCTCAGACCGCATAGGACAGGGTCAAGAGACCCAGTACTTC	CASSDRIGQGQETQYF
.	TRBV11-2	TRBD1	TRBJ1-2	TGTGCCAGCAGCTTACGAGGGGGCGACTATGGCTACACCTTC	CASSLRGGDYGYTF
.	TRBV7-9	.	TRBJ1-1	TGTGCCAGCCAGGGGACTAAGGGTCCTGAAGCTTTCTTT	CASQGTKGPEAFF
.	TRBV7-2	TRBD1	TRBJ1-1	TGTGCCAGCAGCTTACTCCCCCCGGGACAGTACACTGAAGCTTTCTTT	CASSLLPPGQYTEAFF
.	TRBV5-6	.	TRBJ1-2	TGTGCCAGCAGCGCGGGACTCAAAACCTATGGCTACACCTTC	CASSAGLKTYGYTF
.	TRBV14	TRBD2	TRBJ2-3	TGTGCCAGCAGCCCACTTGGAAGCGGGAGGGACGCAGATACGCAGTATTTT	CASSPLGSGRDADTQYF
few	TRBV19	TRBD2	TRBJ2-2	TGTGCCAGTAGTATAAGTAGATCGCGGGAGGGCACCGGGGAGCTGTTTTTT	CASSISRSREGTGELFF